This passage covers 24 T cell receptor beta chains from one sample sequenced in a study of T cell responses to AZD1222 COVID-19 vaccine (dated by TCRdb to about 2021). The time point label for this specimen denotes: baseline before first vaccination. Library preparation used the immunoSEQ multiplex PCR assay. TCRdb obtained this table from immuneACCESS and retained in-frame rearrangements with V and J assigned. These tables miss some clones; where compared with another copy, unresolved V genes account for less than half of the shortfall, and the remainder is unexplained. The sample data list some 170,000 clones, and 90% to 95% of these were observed just once. Approximately 2.5% of the sample lies in the top ten. The sample here was peripheral blood, taken on day 0 of AZD1222 vaccination. The receptors were gathered from an adult in good health.

The chain is built from TRBV6-5 and TRBJ2-7, with TRBD2 matching over 7 bases. Germline loops: CDR1 MNHEY, CDR2 SVGAGI. The CDR3 consists of 15 residues. The trim removed 6 bases at V and 2 bases at J, leaving 10 bases unmatched. The CDR3 coding sequence is TGTGCCAGCAGGAGAAGCGGGACTTCACCCTACGAGCAGTACTTC. It encodes CASRRSGTSPYEQYF.

The V gene is TRBV7-2, the J gene TRBJ2-3; D is unclear. The CDR3 length is 12 residues. The V gene lost 5 bases and the J gene lost 5 bases, with 8 bases spanning the gap. Germline V gene lookup returns CDR1 SGHTA and CDR2 FQGNSA. CDR3 coding DNA: TGTGCCAGCAGCCCACGCGGAGATACGCAGTATTTT. Amino acid sequence: CASSPRGDTQYF.

This chain connects TRBV7-8 to TRBJ1-3, with D maybe TRBD1 (5 bases). Trimming took off 5 bases at V and 9 bases at J, with 11 bases between the two ends. Germline-derived CDR1 and CDR2 are SGHVS and FQNEAQ. The CDR3 runs 12 residues. The CDR3 DNA sequence: TGTGCCAGCAGCCTCAGGGAAGGCACCATATATTTT. Amino acid sequence: CASSLREGTIYF.

The genes are TRBV19 and TRBJ1-5, with unresolved D. This CDR3 is built from 13 residues. The germline CDR1 and CDR2 sequences are LNHDA and SQIVND (reference sequence). V was pared by 3 bases and J by 2 bases, with 5 bases between. CDR3 DNA sequence: TGTGCCAGTAGTATTTCGGGCAATCAGCCCCAGCATTTT. Translation gives CASSISGNQPQHF. Using reference TRBV19 and TRBJ1-5 for the parts outside the CDR3, the full variable domain is DGGITQSPKYLFRKEGQNVTLSCEQNLNHDAMYWYRQDPGQGLRLIYYSQIVNDFQKGDIAEGYSVSREKKESFPLTVTSAQKNPTAFYLCASSISGNQPQHFGDGTRLSIL.

CDR3 loop: CASSYSTVSGGYTF. Written as DNA, the CDR3 is TGTGCCAGCAGTTACTCGACAGTCTCTGGTGGCTACACCTTC. This rearrangement joins TRBV6-5 to TRBJ1-2; D possibly corresponds to TRBD1 (5 bases). This CDR3 spans 14 amino acids. With 0 bases removed from V and 7 bases from J, the gap between germline ends came to 12 bases. Germline V gene data show CDR1 as MNHEY and CDR2 as SVGAGI.

The chain recombines TRBV11-2 with TRBJ1-2; D unclear. CDR1 and CDR2 (germline): SGHAT, FQNNGV. V dropped 6 bases and J dropped 12 bases, with 14 bases sitting between them. This CDR3 region has 11 residues. The CDR3 coding sequence is TGTGCCAGCAGTGTCACAGACCTCCACACCTTC. Its translation: CASSVTDLHTF.

V gene TRBV2 combines with J gene TRBJ2-3, with 8 bases lining up with TRBD2. Per germline, CDR1 SNHLY and CDR2 FYNNEI. V lost 1 base, J lost 6 bases, and 3 bases stayed unmatched. The CDR3 contains 14 residues. This chain's CDR3 is CASSEVLAGDTQYF. DNA of the CDR3: TGTGCCAGCAGTGAAGTCCTAGCGGGCGATACGCAGTATTTT.

The gene calls are TRBV18 and TRBJ1-2, with D tentatively TRBD1 (5 bases). Germline V lookup: CDR1 KGHSH, CDR2 LQKENI. This CDR3 has 14 amino acids. The ends were cut back, 0 bases at V and 7 bases at J, with 12 bases in the middle. CDR3 sequence (DNA): TGTGCCAGCTCACCACCGAATCAGGGAACTGGCTACACCTTC. Translated: CASSPPNQGTGYTF.

The V call is TRBV9, the J call TRBJ1-1, with D hard to call. Trimming cost V 0 bases and J 1 base, with 10 bases left between them. This CDR3 has 15 residues. Germline CDR1 is SGDLS and CDR2 is YYNGEE. The CDR3 nucleotides read TGTGCCAGCAGCGTAGATGCTAACGGGAACACTGAAGCTTTCTTT. This gives the protein CASSVDANGNTEAFF.

This CDR3 is CASSHLRQGNNSPLHF. CDR3 sequence (DNA): TGCGCCAGCAGTCACTTAAGACAGGGCAATAATTCACCCCTCCACTTT. The chain is built from TRBV23-1 and TRBJ1-6; 7 nucleotides line up with TRBD1. TRBV23-1 is an ORF; its function is uncertain. Trimming at V came to 3 bases and at J to 5 bases, leaving 7 bases not matched to a gene. The CDR3 runs 16 residues.

This chain joins TRBV21-1 and TRBJ1-1. TRBV21-1 is flagged as a pseudogene. The CDR3 length is 15 residues. The CDR3, as DNA: TGTGCCAGCACCCAAACTCGGGGACTGAACACTGAAGCTTTCTTT. Translation: CASTQTRGLNTEAFF.

The chain uses TRBV2 and TRBJ1-5; TRBD1 might be the D (5 bases). Between the trimmed V and J ends, which lost 1 base and 3 bases, there was a span of 13 bases. The germline gives CDR1 SNHLY, CDR2 FYNNEI. This CDR3 contains 16 residues. CDR3 bases: TGTGCCAGCAGTGAAGGTCGGCGGGGGACCAATCAGCCCCAGCATTTT. It codes for CASSEGRRGTNQPQHF.

V usage is TRBV7-8 and J usage is TRBJ2-7; D remains ambiguous. This CDR3 comprises 12 residues. The ends were cut back, 0 bases at V and 3 bases at J, with 3 bases in the middle. The germline V gene has CDR1 SGHVS and CDR2 FQNEAQ. The CDR3 spells CASSLANYEQYF. Here the CDR3 DNA reads TGTGCCAGCAGCTTAGCGAACTACGAGCAGTACTTC.

The chain joins TRBV29-1 to TRBJ2-1; the D is unclear. The CDR3 length is 14 residues. Germline CDR1 SQVTM, CDR2 ANQGSEA. V was pared by 5 bases and J by 1 base, with 12 bases between. The CDR3 protein is CSVIKLGSYNEQFF. The CDR3, as DNA: TGCAGCGTTATAAAGTTGGGGTCCTACAATGAGCAGTTCTTC.

The chain employs TRBV11-2 and TRBJ2-1; maybe TRBD2 (6 bases). CDR3 length: 17 amino acids. Germline V CDR1 and CDR2: SGHAT, FQNNGV. The V and J ends lost 5 bases and 0 bases respectively, with 17 bases between them. CDR3 nucleotides: TGTGCCAGCAGCCCAGCGGGTATCCCCCGCTCCTACAATGAGCAGTTCTTC. Protein: CASSPAGIPRSYNEQFF.

The chain is built from TRBV9 and TRBJ1-1; tentative D call: TRBD1 (5 bases). The V and J ends lost 3 bases and 0 bases respectively, with 15 bases between them. CDR3 length equals 16 residues. Germline V gene lookup returns CDR1 SGDLS and CDR2 YYNGEE. CDR3 DNA sequence: TGTGCCAGCAGCGCAGGGCCAGTGGGGCTGAACACTGAAGCTTTCTTT. Its protein product is CASSAGPVGLNTEAFF.

The DNA for the CDR3 is TGTGCCAGCAGCTCAGCCCAAGACAGGAGCACTGAAGCTTTCTTT. This translates into CASSSAQDRSTEAFF. The gene calls are TRBV11-3 and TRBJ1-1, with D possibly being TRBD1 (6 bases). Trimming removed 4 bases from V and 4 bases from J, with 16 bases in between. This CDR3 region has 15 residues. Germline CDR1 reads SGHNT; CDR2 reads YENEEA.

This chain links TRBV19 with TRBJ1-5; 7 nucleotides match TRBD1. V gave up 8 bases and J gave up 2 bases; unmatched junction bases: 6. Germline V gene lookup returns CDR1 LNHDA and CDR2 SQIVND (reference sequence). The CDR3 spans 14 residues. For the CDR3, the DNA is TGTGCCAGTTTCCAAGGGGGCGGCAATCAGCCCCAGCATTTT. Its protein product is CASFQGGGNQPQHF.

This chain connects TRBV2 to TRBJ1-5; TRBD1 matches 7 bases. Germline-derived CDR1 and CDR2 are SNHLY and FYNNEI. The CDR3 is 13 amino acids. Unmatched junction bases numbered 4, after V lost 6 bases and J lost 5 bases. In DNA, the CDR3 is TGTGCCAGCAGCGCCGACAGGGATCAGCCCCAGCATTTT. The encoded protein is CASSADRDQPQHF. Variable domain in full (rest from reference TRBV2 and TRBJ1-5): EPEVTQTPSHQVTQMGQEVILRCVPISNHLYFYWYRQILGQKVEFLVSFYNNEISEKSEIFDDQFSVERPDGSNFTLKIRSTKLEDSAMYFCASSADRDQPQHFGDGTRLSIL.

The gene calls are TRBV6-5 and TRBJ2-7, with 11 bases matching TRBD1. CDR1 is MNHEY, CDR2 SVGAGI, per germline. Losses at the gene ends were 4 bases for V and 0 bases for J; bases not matched to a gene: 2. The CDR3 loop spans 15 amino acids. CDR3 protein: CASSWDRGSSYEQYF. In DNA form, the CDR3 reads TGTGCCAGCAGTTGGGACAGGGGGAGCTCCTACGAGCAGTACTTC.

J is TRBJ1-2 and V is TRBV2, with 7 positions matching TRBD1. CDR3 length: 16 residues. From germline, CDR1 is SNHLY and CDR2 FYNNEI. J gave up 1 base and V 3 bases, and 8 bases lay outside the gene matches. As DNA, the CDR3 is TGTGCCAGCAGTGACCATGGACAGGCATTTAACTATGGCTACACCTTC. Its protein product is CASSDHGQAFNYGYTF.

The chain employs TRBV7-9 and TRBJ2-3; D tentatively fits TRBD1 or TRBD2 (5 bases each). The CDR3 is 14 residues long. Looked up from germline, CDR1 is SEHNR and CDR2 is FQNEAQ (reference sequence). The V gene lost 1 base and the J gene lost 2 bases, with 7 bases spanning the gap. The DNA of the CDR3 is TGTGCCAGCAGCTTAGGGGGGTACACAGATACGCAGTATTTT. Its translation: CASSLGGYTDTQYF.

This chain links TRBV11-2 with TRBJ1-6; 8 nucleotides match TRBD1. The CDR3 is made up of 17 amino acids. The V gene's germline CDR1 is SGHAT and CDR2 FQNNGV. V trimming: 0 bases; J trimming: 6 bases; junction bases outside the gene matches: 7. CDR3 nucleotide sequence: TGTGCCAGCAGCTTAGATGGTCAGGGGGCGAGTAATTCACCCCTCCACTTT. This codes for CASSLDGQGASNSPLHF.

V usage is TRBV21-1 and J usage is TRBJ2-7. TRBV21-1 is a pseudogene segment. The CDR3 loop spans 14 amino acids. Here the CDR3 reads CASSKKPPGGEQYF. CDR3 bases: TGTGCCAGCAGCAAAAAACCCCCTGGGGGAGAGCAGTACTTC.